This passage covers 15 T cell receptor beta chains from one sample sequenced in a study of T cells in Graves' hyperthyroidism and ophthalmopathy. It was RNA transcripts that yielded the amplified TCR beta CDR3 regions. Researchers ran a first-round RT-PCR on the TCR CDR3 using the HTBI primer set. TCRdb re-analysed the multiplex PCR reads in MiXCR, keeping a single row per CDR3 protein. This sample has fewer than 350,000 distinct CDR3 sequences, with about 14% found just once. The sample was blood. The receptor set was obtained from a woman younger than 45 with Graves' hyperthyroidism that later progressed to Graves' ophthalmopathy.

This clonotype was observed many times. The chain recombines TRBV24-1 with TRBJ1-5; D is possibly TRBD1 (5 bases). The germline V gene has CDR1 KGHDR and CDR2 SFDVKD. Between the trimmed V and J ends, which lost 7 bases and 2 bases, there was a span of 14 bases. The CDR3 covers 15 residues. The CDR3, as DNA: TGTGCCACCAGCCCTGGACTGGGGGGCAATCAGCCCCAGCATTTT. This sequence encodes CATSPGLGGNQPQHF.

This clonotype appeared many times. This rearrangement joins TRBV18 to TRBJ1-4; D is perhaps TRBD1 (5 bases). The V gene's germline CDR1 is KGHSH and CDR2 LQKENI. This CDR3 contains 14 residues. V dropped 4 bases and J dropped 4 bases, with 10 bases sitting between them. The CDR3 region has the DNA TGTGCCAGCTCACGAGACAGCAGTAATGAAAAACTGTTTTTT. Its protein is CASSRDSSNEKLFF.

This clonotype was observed many times. V usage is TRBV18 and J usage is TRBJ2-3; no definite D call. V lost 2 bases and J 2 bases, leaving 5 bases between the germline ends. Germline assignment: CDR1 KGHSH and CDR2 LQKENI. The length of the CDR3 is 13 residues. The CDR3 here is CASSPESTDTQYF. CDR3 in DNA: TGTGCCAGCTCACCAGAATCCACAGATACGCAGTATTTT.

This clonotype was seen ten or more times. The chain has TRBV7-8 and TRBJ2-2; D remains unclear. Trimming stripped 1 base from V and 0 bases from J, with 21 bases between. Germline-derived CDR1 and CDR2 are SGHVS and FQNEAQ. The CDR3 consists of 20 residues. Here the CDR3 DNA reads TGTGCCAGCAGCTTAGTAGGAGTGCTAAACCGAATCGCGAACACCGGGGAGCTGTTTTTT. Translating gives CASSLVGVLNRIANTGELFF.

The sample holds many counts of this clonotype. The chain couples TRBV27 to TRBJ2-7; no definite D call. The length of the CDR3 is 17 residues. Between the trimmed V and J ends, which lost 7 bases and 2 bases, there was a span of 24 bases. Germline V gene data show CDR1 as MNHEY and CDR2 as SMNVEV (reference sequence). The CDR3, as DNA: TGTGCCAGCACCCTGCGAACGTATCGCGCAAATCCCTACGAGCAGTACTTC. This translates into CASTLRTYRANPYEQYF.

The rearrangement links TRBV4-3 to TRBJ2-3; 13 bases line up with TRBD2. Germline V gives CDR1 LGHNA, CDR2 YSLEER. Unmatched junction bases numbered 4, after V lost 0 bases and J lost 4 bases. The CDR3 extends over 17 amino acids. CDR3 nucleotides: TGCGCCAGCAGCCAAGATCGCGGACTAGCGGGAGCAGATACGCAGTATTTT. This encodes CASSQDRGLAGADTQYF.

On this clonotype: With a much larger clone just one base away, this may be a read error. The rearrangement links TRBV7-9 to TRBJ2-7; no clear D. V was shortened by 7 bases and J by 0 bases, with 16 bases between the two germline ends. There are 15 residues in the CDR3. CDR1 SEHNR and CDR2 FQNEAQ come from the germline V gene (reference sequence). The CDR3 is CASNYGVPSSYEQYF. In DNA, the CDR3 is TGTGCCAGCAACTATGGCGTTCCCAGCTCCTACGAGCAGTACTTC.

This clonotype was observed many times. This chain links TRBV4-2 with TRBJ2-1; 9 bases fit TRBD2. The CDR3 has 17 amino acids. CDR1 and CDR2 from the germline V gene are LGHNA and YNFKEQ. With V trimmed by 1 base and J by 3 bases, 7 bases remained unmatched. The CDR3 loop is CASSQGGSGRYYNEQFF. The CDR3 DNA reads as TGTGCCAGCAGCCAAGGGGGTAGCGGGAGATACTACAATGAGCAGTTCTTC.

This clonotype has a count of ten or more. The gene calls are TRBV27 and TRBJ2-7; tentative D call: TRBD2 (6 bases). Looked up from germline, CDR1 is MNHEY and CDR2 is SMNVEV (reference sequence). The V end lost 8 bases, the J end lost 7 bases, and 15 bases lay between the germline ends. CDR3 length: 12 residues. Written as DNA, the CDR3 is TGTGCCAGCTGGAGGGAGGTAGGGGAGCAGTACTTC. Residues: CASWREVGEQYF.

This clonotype was picked up many times. This rearrangement joins TRBV5-1 to TRBJ2-7; 7 bases fit TRBD1. The V and J ends lost 0 bases and 4 bases, in that order; junction bases with no gene match: 4. The CDR3 contains 14 residues. Germline-derived CDR1 and CDR2 are SGHRS and YFSETQ. The CDR3 nucleotides are TGCGCCAGCAGCTTGGGGGGACAGCTGTACGAGCAGTACTTC. Translating gives CASSLGGQLYEQYF.

The chain carries TRBV6-1 and TRBJ1-4; D might be TRBD1 (6 bases). Per germline, CDR1 MNHNS and CDR2 SASEGT. Trimming took 5 bases from V and 5 from J, leaving 15 bases between them. The CDR3 extends over 15 amino acids. The CDR3 nucleotides are TGTGCCAGCAGTATGGATGCAGGGGCAAATGAAAAACTGTTTTTT. Protein product: CASSMDAGANEKLFF.

The chain combines TRBV24-1 with TRBJ2-2, with 8 bases aligning to TRBD1. The CDR3 has 14 amino acids. Germline values: CDR1 KGHDR, CDR2 SFDVKD. V dropped 9 bases and J dropped 7; count of bases not matched to a gene: 9. CDR3 coding DNA: TGTGCCACCGGCCTCAGGGGGCCGGGCGGGGAGCTGTTTTTT. This sequence encodes CATGLRGPGGELFF.

This clonotype has at least ten counts. This chain joins TRBV15 and TRBJ2-3; D is ambiguous. Germline lookup yields CDR1 LNHNV and CDR2 YYDKDF (reference sequence). The V end lost 1 base, the J end lost 0 bases, and 2 bases lay between the germline ends. The CDR3 spans 13 residues. The CDR3 sequence: CATSRVSTDTQYF. The CDR3, as DNA: TGTGCCACCAGCAGAGTTAGCACAGATACGCAGTATTTT. Full variable domain (missing parts from reference TRBV15 and TRBJ2-3): DAMVIQNPRYQVTQFGKPVTLSCSQTLNHNVMYWYQQKSSQAPKLLFHYYDKDFNNEADTPDNFQSRRPNTSFCFLDIRSPGLGDTAMYLCATSRVSTDTQYFGPGTRLTVL.

This clonotype was recorded at least ten times. CDR3 DNA: TGTGCCAGCAGCCAAGATCGGCAGGGTGGCGGCTACACCTTC. Its protein product is CASSQDRQGGGYTF. This sequence joins TRBV4-2 and TRBJ1-2; weak D call: TRBD1 (5 bases). Trimming removed 0 bases from V and 8 bases from J, with 13 bases in between. Per the germline V gene, CDR1 is LGHNA and CDR2 is YNFKEQ. The CDR3 totals 14 residues.

This clonotype came up many times. This chain uses TRBV6-1 with TRBJ1-1; 8 bases map to TRBD1. The V gene end was trimmed by 10 bases and the J gene end by 1 base; junction bases not matched to a gene: 11. Germline loops: CDR1 MNHNS, CDR2 SASEGT. The CDR3 is 15 amino acids. CDR3 bases: TGTGCCATCACAACGCCGGACAGGGCGAACACTGAAGCTTTCTTT. Its translation: CAITTPDRANTEAFF.